These 13 T cell receptor beta chains share one sample of origin, sequenced in a study of draining lymph node invasion in breast cancer. Memory conventional CD4 T cells were sorted as CD4+ CD45RA- CD25- cells. TCRdb independently ran MiXCR on the bulk RNA-seq reads; one entry per CDR3 protein. The table shows around 4,000 distinct CDR3 sequences, with 60% to 85% occurring only once. Material: sorted memory CD4+ effector T cells from a lymph node. Every receptor here comes from a female donor with luminal breast cancer.

The chain uses TRBV27 and TRBJ2-1; D tentatively fits TRBD1 or TRBD2 (5 bases each). V gave up 3 bases and J gave up 7 bases, with 19 bases separating them. The CDR3 has 16 residues. CDR1 and CDR2 from the germline V gene are MNHEY and SMNVEV (reference sequence). CDR3 protein: CASSLRRDLTENEQFF. The CDR3 DNA sequence: TGTGCCAGCAGTTTGCGCCGGGACCTAACGGAGAATGAGCAGTTCTTC.

The CDR3 reads CASSPAAGVVGYGYTF. DNA of the CDR3: TGCGCCAGCAGCCCAGCCGCGGGGGTCGTTGGCTATGGCTACACCTTC. The chain recombines TRBV4-1 with TRBJ1-2, with a weak D call TRBD1 (5 bases). Trimming took 4 bases from V and 4 from J, leaving 19 bases between them. This CDR3 contains 16 residues. In germline, CDR1 is MGHRA, CDR2 YSYEKL.

The genes are TRBV15 and TRBJ2-1, with TRBD1 as a possible D gene (5 bases). The CDR3 covers 16 residues. Trimming stripped 1 base from V and 0 bases from J, with 10 bases between. Germline V gene sequence: CDR1 LNHNV, CDR2 YYDKDF (reference sequence). This CDR3 reads CATSRARGPSYNEQFF. The CDR3, as DNA: TGTGCCACCAGCAGAGCTAGGGGCCCCTCCTACAATGAGCAGTTCTTC.

This chain uses TRBV2 with TRBJ2-7; the D gene is possibly TRBD1 (8 bases). This CDR3 has 13 residues. From germline, CDR1 is SNHLY and CDR2 FYNNEI. Trimming pared 6 bases from V and 7 bases from J, leaving 16 bases between. The CDR3 sequence: CASRTGDGGEQYF. In nucleotides, the CDR3 is TGTGCCAGCAGGACAGGGGACGGGGGGGAGCAGTACTTC.

The chain couples TRBV5-4 to TRBJ1-4; D not resolved. Per germline, CDR1 SGHNT and CDR2 YYREEE (reference sequence). CDR3 length: 13 amino acids. V dropped 0 bases and J dropped 8 bases, with 8 bases sitting between them. The CDR3 region has the DNA TGTGCCAGCAGCTTGGAGATGGAGGAAAAACTGTTTTTT. Translation: CASSLEMEEKLFF.

The genes are TRBV6-1 and TRBJ1-1; TRBD1 agrees at 7 bases. This CDR3 comprises 13 residues. V trimming: 7 bases; J trimming: 5 bases; junction bases outside the gene matches: 7. Germline assignment: CDR1 MNHNS and CDR2 SASEGT. The CDR3 bases are TGTGCCAGCACCCAGGGGGGAAGAACTGAAGCTTTCTTT. Amino acids: CASTQGGRTEAFF.

The chain carries TRBV24-1 and TRBJ1-2; D gene ambiguous. Trimming cost V 12 bases and J 8 bases, with 18 bases left between them. The CDR3 consists of 12 residues. Germline CDR1 reads KGHDR; CDR2 reads SFDVKD. The CDR3 DNA reads TGTGCCCCCCGGGGAAGGAGAGGCGGCTACACCTTC. Its protein is CAPRGRRGGYTF.

This clonotype occurred once. This sequence joins TRBV5-6 and TRBJ1-6; D is unresolved. Germline V gene data show CDR1 as SGHDT and CDR2 as YYEEEE. Between the trimmed V and J ends, which lost 4 bases and 5 bases, there was a span of 16 bases. The CDR3 runs to 16 residues. CDR3 nucleotide sequence: TGTGCCAGCAGCACGAACCCGGGCCAGGATAATTCACCCCTCCACTTT. Its protein is CASSTNPGQDNSPLHF.

In this sample, this clonotype turned up once. The chain employs TRBV19 and TRBJ1-3, with 7 positions matching TRBD1. Losses at the gene ends were 3 bases for V and 0 bases for J; bases not matched to a gene: 2. This CDR3 contains 15 residues. CDR1 and CDR2 (germline): LNHDA, SQIVND (reference sequence). DNA of the CDR3: TGTGCCAGTAGTATCGAGGGGGCCTCTGGAAACACCATATATTTT. This codes for CASSIEGASGNTIYF.

The chain combines TRBV18 with TRBJ2-5; TRBD1 aligns across 11 bases. Looked up from germline, CDR1 is KGHSH and CDR2 is LQKENI. Trimming at V came to 0 bases and at J to 6 bases, leaving 9 bases not matched to a gene. CDR3 length: 17 amino acids. The CDR3 region is CASSPPPAGQGVKTQYF. The DNA of the CDR3 is TGTGCCAGCTCACCACCCCCTGCGGGACAGGGGGTTAAGACCCAGTACTTC.

This clonotype was detected a few times. This chain links TRBV2 with TRBJ1-6, with 7 bases aligning to TRBD1. CDR3 length: 14 amino acids. In germline, CDR1 is SNHLY, CDR2 FYNNEI. Trimming at V came to 6 bases and at J to 5 bases, leaving 4 bases not matched to a gene. The DNA of the CDR3 is TGTGCCAGCAGCGTCGGACAGGATAATTCACCCCTCCACTTT. Translating gives CASSVGQDNSPLHF.

This chain joins TRBV4-3 and TRBJ1-2; 8 bases are shared with TRBD1. From germline, CDR1 is LGHNA and CDR2 YSLEER. The CDR3 loop spans 17 amino acids. The V and J ends lost 5 bases and 5 bases, in that order; junction bases with no gene match: 16. The CDR3 sequence: CASSSRAGGELGYGYTF. CDR3 DNA: TGCGCCAGCAGCTCCCGTGCAGGGGGCGAGCTGGGGTATGGCTACACCTTC.

The V and J genes are TRBV3-1 and TRBJ2-3; no reliable D call. This CDR3 has 16 amino acids. Germline assignment: CDR1 LGHDT and CDR2 YNNKEL (reference sequence). V lost 0 bases to trimming and J lost 4 bases, with 14 bases between them. In DNA, the CDR3 is TGTGCCAGCAGCCAAGATCCCGGGTCTGGGGCAGATACGCAGTATTTT. The encoded protein is CASSQDPGSGADTQYF.